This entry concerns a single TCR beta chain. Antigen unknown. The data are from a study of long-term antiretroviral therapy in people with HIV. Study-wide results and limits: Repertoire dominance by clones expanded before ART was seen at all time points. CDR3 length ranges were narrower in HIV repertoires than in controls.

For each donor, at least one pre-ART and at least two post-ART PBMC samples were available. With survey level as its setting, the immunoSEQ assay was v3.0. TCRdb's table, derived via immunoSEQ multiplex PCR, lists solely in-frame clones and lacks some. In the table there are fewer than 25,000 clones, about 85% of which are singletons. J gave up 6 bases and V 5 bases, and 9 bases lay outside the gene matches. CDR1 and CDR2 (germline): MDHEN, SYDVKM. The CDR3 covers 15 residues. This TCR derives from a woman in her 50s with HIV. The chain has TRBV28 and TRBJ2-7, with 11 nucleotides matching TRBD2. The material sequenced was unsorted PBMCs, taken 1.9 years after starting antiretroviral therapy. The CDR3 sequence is CASSPTSGAASEQYF. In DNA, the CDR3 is TGTGCCAGCAGTCCGACTAGCGGGGCTGCGTCCGAGCAGTACTTC.